The clone carrying this TCR beta chain was detected only a few times. The sample comes from a study of blood T cell repertoires in COVID-19. The CDR3 totals 16 residues. Germline V gives CDR1 SGHDN, CDR2 FVKESK. With 0 bases clipped from V and 1 base from J, the junction kept 5 bases outside the gene matches. Libraries were prepared by immunoSEQ multiplex PCR; TCRdb keeps only in-frame clonotypes and omits some of them. The data show some 350,000 clones, with roughly 87% seen just once and roughly 3% held by the top ten. The clonotype was recovered from a woman aged 30 to 39 who had recovered from COVID-19. The sample taken for sequencing was PBMCs or T cells enriched from blood (not recorded which). The gene calls are TRBV14 and TRBJ2-7; 8 bases match TRBD2. The CDR3 protein is CASSQDGRDGSYEQYF. The CDR3 DNA is TGTGCCAGCAGCCAAGACGGGAGGGACGGGTCCTACGAGCAGTACTTC. Filled out from reference TRBV14 and TRBJ2-7, the complete variable domain reads EAGVTQFPSHSVIEKGQTVTLRCDPISGHDNLYWYRRVMGKEIKFLLHFVKESKQDESGMPNNRFLAERTGGTYSTLKVQPAELEDSGVYFCASSQDGRDGSYEQYFGPGTRLTVT.